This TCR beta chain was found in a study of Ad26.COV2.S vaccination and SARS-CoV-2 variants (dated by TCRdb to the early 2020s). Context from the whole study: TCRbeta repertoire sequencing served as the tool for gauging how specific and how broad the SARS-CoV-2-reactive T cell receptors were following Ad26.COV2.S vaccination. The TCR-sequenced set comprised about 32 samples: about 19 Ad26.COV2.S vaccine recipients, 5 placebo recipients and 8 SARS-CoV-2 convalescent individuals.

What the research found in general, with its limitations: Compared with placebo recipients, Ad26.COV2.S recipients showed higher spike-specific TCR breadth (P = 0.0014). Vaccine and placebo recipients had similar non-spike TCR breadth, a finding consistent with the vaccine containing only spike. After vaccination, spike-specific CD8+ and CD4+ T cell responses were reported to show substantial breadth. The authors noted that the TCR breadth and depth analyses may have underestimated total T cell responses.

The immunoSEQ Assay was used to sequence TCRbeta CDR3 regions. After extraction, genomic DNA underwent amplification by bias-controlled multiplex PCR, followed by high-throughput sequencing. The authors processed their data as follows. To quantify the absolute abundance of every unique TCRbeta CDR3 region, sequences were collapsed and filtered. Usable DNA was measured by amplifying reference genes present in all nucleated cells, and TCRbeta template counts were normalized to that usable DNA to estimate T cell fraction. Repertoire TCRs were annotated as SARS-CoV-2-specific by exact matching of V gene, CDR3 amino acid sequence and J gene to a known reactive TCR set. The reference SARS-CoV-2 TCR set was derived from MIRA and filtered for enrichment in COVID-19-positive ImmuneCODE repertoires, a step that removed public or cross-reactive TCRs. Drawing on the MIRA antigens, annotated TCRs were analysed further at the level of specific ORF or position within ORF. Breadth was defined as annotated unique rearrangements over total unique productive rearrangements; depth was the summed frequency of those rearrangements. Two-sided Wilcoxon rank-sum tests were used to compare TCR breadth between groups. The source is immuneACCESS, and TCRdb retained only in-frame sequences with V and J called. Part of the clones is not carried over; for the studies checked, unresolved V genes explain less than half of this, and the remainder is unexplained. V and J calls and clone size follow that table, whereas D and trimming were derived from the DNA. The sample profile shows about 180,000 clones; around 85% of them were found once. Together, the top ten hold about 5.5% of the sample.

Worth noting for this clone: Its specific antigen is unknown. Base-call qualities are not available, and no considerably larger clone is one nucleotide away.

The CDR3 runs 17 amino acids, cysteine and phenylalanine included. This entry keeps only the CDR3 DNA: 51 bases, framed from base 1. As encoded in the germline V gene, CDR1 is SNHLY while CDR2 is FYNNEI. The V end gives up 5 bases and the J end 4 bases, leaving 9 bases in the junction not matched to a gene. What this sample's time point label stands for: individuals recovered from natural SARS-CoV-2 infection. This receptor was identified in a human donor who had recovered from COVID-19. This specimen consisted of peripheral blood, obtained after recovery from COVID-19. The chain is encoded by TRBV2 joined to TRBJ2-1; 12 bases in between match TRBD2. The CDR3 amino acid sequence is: CASSSRTSGAQYNEQFF. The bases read TGTGCCAGCAGTTCCCGGACTAGCGGGGCCCAATACAATGAGCAGTTCTTC.